This TCR beta chain was recorded in a study of CD8 T cells in Susac syndrome. Random hexamers served to reverse transcribe roughly 0.45 to 1 ug RNA. MiXCR, run by TCRdb on the immunoSEQ multiplex PCR reads, gives a single entry per CDR3 protein. Altogether 92,000 or so distinct CDR3 sequences are present, roughly 95% being singletons, with the ten largest covering more than 0.55%. The CDR3 covers 16 residues. With 1 base clipped from V and 2 bases from J, the junction kept 9 bases outside the gene matches. Per germline, CDR1 SQVTM and CDR2 ANQGSEA. The sample taken for sequencing was CD8+ T cells from PBMCs. The chain joins TRBV29-1 to TRBJ2-7, with TRBD1 matching 9 bases. The receptor was isolated from a human donor with Susac syndrome. The CDR3 protein is CSVEGLPGQGTYEQYF. In DNA, the CDR3 is TGCAGCGTTGAAGGCTTGCCGGGACAGGGTACCTACGAGCAGTACTTC.